Sequencing of this T cell receptor beta chain was carried out in a study of glioma-infiltrating T cells. Study summary: Samples included WHO grade II oligodendrogliomas or astrocytomas and initial-diagnosis grade IV glioblastomas.

Germline values: CDR1 DFQATT, CDR2 SNEGSKA (reference sequence). The CDR3 extends over 12 amino acids. Amplification of TCR alpha and beta CDR3 regions from RNA used iRepertoire nested multiplex PCR. One-step reverse transcription and amplification started from roughly 100-400 ng of tissue mRNA or PBMC total RNA. TCRdb called the multiplex PCR reads again in MiXCR, with one record for every CDR3 protein. Of around 350,000 distinct CDR3 sequences in the sample, around 45% were seen once. In the case of this clonotype: Germline is not matched at one junction end, which may reflect a read error.

The J gene is TRBJ2-5, the V gene TRBV20-1, with unresolved D. Sequenced: glioma tissue, nonneoplastic brain tissue, or PBMCs (not recorded which). This receptor was taken from a human donor with low-grade glioma or glioblastoma, undergoing nonglioma brain surgery, or in good health (not recorded which). CDR3: CSARVGQETKYF. The CDR3 nucleotides are TGCAGTGCTAGAGTCGGTCAAGAGACCAAGTACTTC.